The 30 T cell receptor beta chains below all came from one sample that was sequenced in a study of T cells in women clearing cervical HPV infection. TCRdb keeps only in-frame clones here, not all; method: immunoSEQ multiplex PCR. Its listing shows around 39,000 clones. Material: blood buffy coat. The receptor set was obtained from a woman aged 18-70 years with a cervical HPV16 infection that either progressed to CIN3+ or cleared (not recorded which).

Comments on this clone: The CDR3 is cut off 3 residues early in the read; its end comes from the germline J gene. The chain carries TRBV6-1 and TRBJ2-2; D is perhaps TRBD1 or TRBD2 (5 bases each). The germline CDR1 and CDR2 sequences are MNHNS and SASEGT. The CDR3 runs to 15 residues. The sequenced CDR3 bases are TGTGCCAGCAGTGAAATCGGTCAGGGAGATTCACCG. Its protein is CASSEIGQGDSP. The full-length CDR3 reads as CASSEIGQGDSPLFF.

As regards this clone: The read falls 3 residues short of the CDR3 end, and the missing part is taken from the germline J gene. This chain links TRBV7-9 with TRBJ1-2, with TRBD1 as a possible D gene (5 bases). Per the germline V gene, CDR1 is SEHNR and CDR2 is FQNEAQ (reference sequence). The CDR3 is 11 amino acids. The CDR3 DNA, read in part, is TGTGCCAGCAGTAAGGGACTAGAC. This translates into CASSKGLD. The whole CDR3 protein reads CASSKGLDYTF. Based on the CDR3 plus reference TRBV7-9 and TRBJ1-2, the full variable domain is DTGVSQNPRHKITKRGQNVTFRCDPISEHNRLYWYRQTLGQGPEFLTYFQNEAQLEKSRLLSDRFSAERPKGSFSTLEIQRTEQGDSAMYLCASSKGLDYTFGSGTRLTVV.

Details on this clone: The sequenced fragment ends 3 residues before the CDR3 boundary, so the rest is inferred from the germline J gene. This rearrangement joins TRBV19 to TRBJ1-1, with D possibly matching TRBD1 (5 bases). The CDR3 runs to 15 residues. Germline CDR1 LNHDA, CDR2 SQIVND (reference sequence). V lost 5 bases and J lost 2, with 15 bases in between. The CDR3 is CASSSPDITNTEAFF. The part of the CDR3 DNA that was read is TGTGCCAGTAGTTCCCCGGACATAACTAACACTGAA. The full variable domain, completed using reference TRBV19 and TRBJ1-1, is DGGITQSPKYLFRKEGQNVTLSCEQNLNHDAMYWYRQDPGQGLRLIYYSQIVNDFQKGDIAEGYSVSREKKESFPLTVTSAQKNPTAFYLCASSSPDITNTEAFFGQGTRLTVV.

Concerning this clone: The read stops 3 residues short of the end of the CDR3; the missing end is completed from the germline J gene. The rearrangement uses TRBV19 and TRBJ2-1, with 10 bases identical to TRBD2. CDR3 length equals 19 residues. Germline loops: CDR1 LNHDA, CDR2 SQIVND (reference sequence). Trimming took 3 bases from V and 0 from J; bases not matched to a gene: 11. The CDR3 here is CASSIWDSGGPSSYNEQFF. CDR3 DNA, as far as it was read: TGTGCCAGTAGTATCTGGGATAGCGGGGGGCCCAGCTCCTACAATGAG.

On this clone itself: Read sequence stops 3 residues before the CDR3 end, and the germline J gene provides the missing end. The J gene is TRBJ2-7, the V gene TRBV2, with 9 bases lining up with TRBD1. CDR1 and CDR2 from the germline V gene are SNHLY and FYNNEI. This CDR3 is 15 amino acids long. V shed 6 bases and J 1 base; nucleotides not matched to a gene: 7. The CDR3 loop is CASSDGQGLSYEQYF. The CDR3 bases that were read are TGTGCCAGCAGCGACGGACAGGGGCTTTCCTACGAG.

About this clone: The read falls 3 residues short of the CDR3 end, and the missing part is taken from the germline J gene. The chain couples TRBV2 to TRBJ2-5; TRBD2 matches 7 bases. The trim removed 7 bases at V and 4 bases at J, leaving 12 bases unmatched. The CDR3 has 15 amino acids. Germline values: CDR1 SNHLY, CDR2 FYNNEI. The CDR3 here is CASTASAGRGETQYF. The sequenced part of the CDR3 DNA is TGTGCCAGCACTGCGTCAGCGGGGAGGGGAGAGACC.

In regard to this clone: The read stops 3 residues short of the end of the CDR3; the missing end is completed from the germline J gene. The chain joins TRBV19 to TRBJ2-3, with unresolved D. Germline CDR1 reads LNHDA; CDR2 reads SQIVND (reference sequence). This CDR3 spans 13 amino acids. The part of the CDR3 DNA that was read is TGTGCCAGTAGTACCTCTACCACACAGCCG. Protein product: CASSTSTTQP. The full CDR3 sequence reads CASSTSTTQPQYF.

As to this clone: Read sequence stops 3 residues before the CDR3 end, and the germline J gene provides the missing end. The rearrangement joins TRBV7-3 to TRBJ2-1; 9 bases line up with TRBD1. After removal of 0 bases from V and 5 bases from J, the junction contained 8 bases not matched to a gene. The CDR3 runs 17 residues. CDR1 is SGHTA and CDR2 is FQGTGA in the germline V gene. The covered CDR3 bases are TGTGCCAGCAGCTTAACTGCGACAGGGGGAGGTCACAATGAG. It specifies CASSLTATGGGHNE. The CDR3 in its entirety is CASSLTATGGGHNEQFF.

Remarks on this clone: From the germline J gene comes the end of the CDR3, since the read stops 3 residues before it. The chain couples TRBV28 to TRBJ1-1; no clear D gene. Looked up from germline, CDR1 is MDHEN and CDR2 is SYDVKM. The CDR3 runs 16 residues. Trimming took off 5 bases at V and 2 bases at J, with 18 bases between the two ends. CDR3 residues: CASSPPSITRNTEAFF. Incomplete CDR3 DNA: TGTGCCAGCAGTCCGCCATCCATTACAAGAAACACTGAA.

With regard to this clone: From the germline J gene comes the end of the CDR3, since the read stops 3 residues before it. The chain employs TRBV2 and TRBJ2-7; a weak D match, TRBD1 (6 bases). The CDR3 sequence is 13 residues long. With 4 bases removed from V and 5 bases from J, the gap between germline ends came to 12 bases. Germline lookup yields CDR1 SNHLY and CDR2 FYNNEI. Incomplete CDR3 DNA: TGTGCCAGCAGTGTGAACAGGGACAACGAG. Its translation: CASSVNRDNE. The full CDR3 reads CASSVNRDNEQYF.

Incomplete CDR3 DNA: TGTGCCAGCAGCTTTAATCCCGGGACAGATGAAAAA. This codes for CASSFNPGTDEK. The whole CDR3 sequence is CASSFNPGTDEKLFF. The chain links TRBV7-6 to TRBJ1-4; 7 bases match TRBD1. The sequenced fragment ends 3 residues before the CDR3 boundary, so the rest is inferred from the germline J gene. Germline CDR1 reads SGHVS; CDR2 reads FNYEAQ. After removal of 3 bases from V and 6 bases from J, the junction contained 7 bases not matched to a gene. The CDR3 contains 15 residues.

A note on this clone: The read terminates 3 residues ahead of where the CDR3 ends, so the germline J gene completes it. V and J are TRBV7-2 and TRBJ2-5; D gene ambiguous. Germline CDR1 and CDR2: SGHTA and FQGNSA. This CDR3 comprises 15 residues. Trimming took off 5 bases at V and 2 bases at J, with 15 bases between the two ends. The sequenced part of the CDR3 DNA is TGTGCCAGCAGCCAGGTCTTTCTCTCTCAAGAGACC. This sequence encodes CASSQVFLSQET. The whole CDR3 sequence reads CASSQVFLSQETQYF.

Incomplete CDR3 DNA: TGTGCCAGCAGCTTATCGGGGGGGGCCTTCAATGAG. This codes for CASSLSGGAFNE. The entire CDR3 protein is CASSLSGGAFNEQFF. The chain is built from TRBV7-3 and TRBJ2-1; 8 bases align to TRBD2. Sequencing ends 3 residues short of the CDR3 end; the germline J gene provides the rest. Trimming at V came to 2 bases and at J to 6 bases, leaving 6 bases not matched to a gene. The CDR3 loop spans 15 amino acids. Germline CDR1 and CDR2: SGHTA and FQGTGA.

About this clone itself: The CDR3 extends 3 residues past the end of the read, so its final part is completed from the germline J gene. V usage is TRBV20-1 and J usage is TRBJ2-2, with 8 bases that match TRBD2. This CDR3 is 17 amino acids long. Germline assignment: CDR1 DFQATT and CDR2 SNEGSKA (reference sequence). The trim removed 0 bases at V and 1 base at J, leaving 7 bases unmatched. The CDR3: CSARDQLRGENTGELFF. CDR3 bases read: TGCAGTGCTAGAGATCAGTTGCGGGGGGAGAACACCGGGGAG.

To note about this clone: The sequence runs out 3 residues before the end of the CDR3; the remainder is reconstructed from the germline J gene. This sequence joins TRBV2 and TRBJ1-2; D unclear. The CDR3 runs to 14 residues. V was shortened by 6 bases and J by 4 bases, with 15 bases between the two germline ends. Looked up from germline, CDR1 is SNHLY and CDR2 is FYNNEI. The sequenced part of the CDR3 DNA is TGTGCCAGCAGCCAGGCCGGGGAGGGCTATGGC. It codes for CASSQAGEGYG. The entire CDR3 reads CASSQAGEGYGYTF.

As concerns this clone: The sample carries other DNA sequences with the same CDR3. This chain's CDR3 is CSATVGGNTIYF. The CDR3 DNA, read in part, is TGCAGCGCAACAGTTGGTGGAAACACC. The chain joins TRBV29-1 to TRBJ1-3; unclear D gene. The read ends 3 residues before the CDR3 terminus; that terminus is restored from the germline J gene. The CDR3 sequence is 12 residues long. Germline V gene data show CDR1 as SQVTM and CDR2 as ANQGSEA. The ends were cut back, 7 bases at V and 3 bases at J, with 10 bases in the middle. Full variable domain (outside the CDR3, taken from reference TRBV29-1 and TRBJ1-3): SAVISQKPSRDICQRGTSLTIQCQVDSQVTMMFWYRQQPGQSLTLIATANQGSEATYESGFVIDKFPISRPNLTFSTLTVSNMSPEDSSIYLCSATVGGNTIYFGEGSWLTVV.

Concerning this clone itself: With the read ending 3 residues before the CDR3 end, the germline J gene is used to fill in that end. The chain carries TRBV20-1 and TRBJ2-3, with 14 nucleotides matching TRBD2. This CDR3 is 16 amino acids long. In germline, CDR1 is DFQATT, CDR2 SNEGSKA (reference sequence). Trimming removed 2 bases from V and 5 bases from J; junction bases left unmatched: 6. The DNA read from the CDR3 is TGCAGTGCTAGATCGGGACTAGCGGGGGTCAAAGATACG. It encodes CSARSGLAGVKDT. The full CDR3 reads CSARSGLAGVKDTQYF.

Concerning this clone itself: Coverage ceases 3 residues before the CDR3 finishes, and the germline J gene fills in the end. V usage is TRBV6-2 or TRBV6-3 and J usage is TRBJ1-1; 8 bases match TRBD1. CDR1 MNHEY and CDR2 SVGEGT come from the germline V gene. CDR3 length: 13 amino acids. Losses at the gene ends were 8 bases for V and 6 bases for J; bases not matched to a gene: 8. The covered CDR3 bases are TGTGCCAGCCATCGTTTGGACAGGGCTGAA. Translated: CASHRLDRAE. The full CDR3 is CASHRLDRAEAFF.

A remark on this clone: The read terminates 3 residues ahead of where the CDR3 ends, so the germline J gene completes it. This chain uses TRBV18 with TRBJ2-3, with D possibly being TRBD1 (6 bases). Per the germline V gene, CDR1 is KGHSH and CDR2 is LQKENI. CDR3 length: 15 residues. CDR3 loop: CASSPRDTYQETQYF. CDR3 DNA (partial): TGTGCCAGCTCACCCCGGGACACCTACCAAGAGACG.

A word on this clone: The read comes to an end 3 residues before the CDR3 does, leaving the germline J gene to fill in the end. The V call is TRBV10-3, the J call TRBJ2-2; D is uncertain. With 2 bases removed from V and 1 base from J, the gap between germline ends came to 11 bases. CDR3 length: 16 residues. Germline CDR1 ENHRY, CDR2 SYGVKD. The covered CDR3 bases are TGTGCCATCAGTGAGGCAGCGTTAATGAACACCGGGGAG. Protein: CAISEAALMNTGE. In full, the CDR3 reads CAISEAALMNTGELFF.

To note about this clone: The read falls 3 residues short of the CDR3 end, and the missing part is taken from the germline J gene. The chain uses TRBV7-2 and TRBJ2-7, with 10 bases identical to TRBD2. The CDR3 runs 15 residues. In germline, CDR1 is SGHTA, CDR2 FQGNSA. V lost 5 bases, J lost 2 bases, and 6 bases stayed unmatched. Partial CDR3 DNA: TGTGCCAGCAGCCCAAGCGGGGGGGGAACCTACGAG. Encoded protein: CASSPSGGGTYE. The CDR3 reads in full as CASSPSGGGTYEQYF.

Points on this clone: Read coverage stops 3 residues before the CDR3 terminus; the germline J gene supplies the remainder. The V and J genes are TRBV2 and TRBJ1-2; TRBD1 aligns across 9 bases. Per germline, CDR1 SNHLY and CDR2 FYNNEI. The CDR3 is 14 residues long. CDR3 sequence: CASSDFGTGNGYTF. The CDR3 DNA, read in part, is TGTGCCAGCAGTGATTTCGGGACAGGGAACGGC.

With regard to this clone: A read error may account for a junction end that differs from germline. Read data end 3 residues before the CDR3 end; the end is taken from the germline J gene. Within the sample, other DNA sequences also encode this same CDR3. This chain links TRBV7-6 with TRBJ1-3; TRBD1 matches at 7 bases. In germline, CDR1 is SGHVS, CDR2 FNYEAQ. The CDR3 is 15 amino acids. The CDR3 region is CASSLGQTSGNTIYF. The covered CDR3 bases are TGTGCCAGCAGCTTGGGACAGACCTCTGGAAACACA.

CDR3 protein: CASTDGGARVNQPQYF. Incomplete CDR3 DNA: TGTGCCAGTACCGACGGGGGGGCGCGGGTCAATCAGCCG. The chain couples TRBV19 to TRBJ2-3; 8 bases are a match to TRBD2. The missing CDR3 end, 3 residues past where the read stops, is filled in from the germline J gene. The length of the CDR3 is 16 residues. Germline CDR1 reads LNHDA; CDR2 reads SQIVND (reference sequence).

With respect to this clone: The read stops 3 residues short of the end of the CDR3; the missing end is completed from the germline J gene. V and J are TRBV7-3 and TRBJ2-2; 8 nucleotides match TRBD1. After removal of 3 bases from V and 4 bases from J, the junction contained 7 bases not matched to a gene. Germline V gene sequence: CDR1 SGHTA, CDR2 FQGTGA. This CDR3 has 16 amino acids. The CDR3 protein is CASSFWQGAGTGELFF. The sequenced part of the CDR3 DNA is TGTGCCAGCAGCTTCTGGCAGGGGGCGGGCACCGGGGAG.

To note about this clone: The CDR3 end lies 3 residues beyond the end of the read and is filled in from the germline J gene. V is TRBV7-3 and J is TRBJ1-2, with a weak D call TRBD1 (5 bases). This CDR3 contains 12 residues. Germline V gene data show CDR1 as SGHTA and CDR2 as FQGTGA. CDR3 bases read: TGTGCCAGCAGCGGGACTTATGGTGAC. Protein sequence: CASSGTYGD. The complete CDR3 sequence is CASSGTYGDYTF.

Concerning this clone itself: Coverage ceases 3 residues before the CDR3 finishes, and the germline J gene fills in the end. The rearrangement uses TRBV6-2 or TRBV6-3 and TRBJ1-1, with D perhaps matching TRBD1 (5 bases). Germline CDR1 and CDR2: MNHEY and SVGEGT. CDR3 length: 12 residues. The sequenced CDR3 bases are TGTGCCAGCAGTTTCGCGAGAAGGGGA. Protein product: CASSFARRG. The entire CDR3 protein is CASSFARRGAFF.

To note about this clone: Read coverage stops 3 residues before the CDR3 terminus; the germline J gene supplies the remainder. The gene calls are TRBV5-1 and TRBJ2-2; TRBD1 might be the D (5 bases). V was trimmed by 2 bases and J by 5 bases, leaving 10 bases between them. The germline gives CDR1 SGHRS, CDR2 YFSETQ. The CDR3 contains 14 residues. The CDR3 reads CASSFEGVTGELFF. Partial CDR3 DNA: TGCGCCAGCAGCTTTGAAGGGGTAACCGGGGAG.

To note about this clone: The sequenced fragment ends 3 residues before the CDR3 boundary, so the rest is inferred from the germline J gene. The chain combines TRBV6-2 or TRBV6-3 with TRBJ1-5; 7 bases are shared with TRBD1. Trimming removed 6 bases from V and 6 bases from J; junction bases left unmatched: 8. Germline V gene lookup returns CDR1 MNHEY and CDR2 SVGEGT. This CDR3 spans 14 amino acids. The DNA read from the CDR3 is TGTGCCAGCAGCCTCACAGGGGAGGGTCAGCCC. Translated, it gives CASSLTGEGQP. The whole CDR3 protein reads CASSLTGEGQPQHF.

In regard to this clone: The observed sequence ends 3 residues before the CDR3 terminus, with the missing tail filled in from the germline J gene. The genes are TRBV5-6 and TRBJ1-2; 8 nucleotides agree with TRBD1. Germline CDR1 is SGHDT and CDR2 is YYEEEE. The CDR3 has 14 amino acids. V was clipped by 5 bases and J by 3 bases; unmatched bases: 6. The CDR3 DNA, read in part, is TGTGCCAGCAGTCCGCAGGGGGCAGACTATGGC. Its protein is CASSPQGADYG. The complete CDR3 reads CASSPQGADYGYTF. The full variable domain, completed using reference TRBV5-6 and TRBJ1-2, is DAGVTQSPTHLIKTRGQQVTLRCSPKSGHDTVSWYQQALGQGPQFIFQYYEEEERQRGNFPDRFSGHQFPNYSSELNVNALLLGDSALYLCASSPQGADYGYTFGSGTRLTVV.